A selection of T cell receptor beta chains follows, all from one sample in a study of chemoradiotherapy in HPV16-positive cancers. Assay used: immunoSEQ multiplex PCR; TCRdb lists only in-frame clones, some missing. Of about 14,000 clones in the sample, about nine tenths were seen once. Sequencing was performed on blood, taken from a patient who underwent chemoradiotherapy. The receptors were sampled from a human donor with HPV-associated anogenital cancer. Both conserved end residues are part of each CDR3. The D gene is left open where the match is weak. Clone size is stated in some rows and not others, as once, few, many or a class when expanded.

v_call,clone_size,j_call,d_call,cdr3_nt,cdr3_aa
TRBV30,NA,TRBJ2-5,NA,TGTGCCTGGAGGAGAGGAGGAGGGATAAGGGAGACCCAGTACTTC,CAWRRGGGIRETQYF
TRBV5-6,NA,TRBJ1-1,NA,TGTGCCAGCAGCTTGGTGGGATACCGCTTAGGGGCGTCGAACACTGAAGCTTTCTTT,CASSLVGYRLGASNTEAFF
TRBV6-6,NA,TRBJ1-5,TRBD1,TGTGCCAGCAGAACCGGGACAGGGGGCCGCAATCAGCCCCAGCATTTT,CASRTGTGGRNQPQHF
TRBV18,once,TRBJ1-5,TRBD1,TGTGCCAGCTCACCGAGAAGGACAGGGGAGAACAATCAGCCCCAGCATTTT,CASSPRRTGENNQPQHF
TRBV18,NA,TRBJ1-1,NA,TGTGCCAGCTCACCACCGATAAGGCCGAACACTGAAGCTTTCTTT,CASSPPIRPNTEAFF
TRBV7-6,NA,TRBJ1-5,NA,TGTGCCAGCAGCTTGGGGGCGGGAAGCAATCAGCCCCAGCATTTT,CASSLGAGSNQPQHF
TRBV11-3,NA,TRBJ2-1,NA,TGTGCCAGCAGCTTAAGTCTAGCGCGAGCCAACGAGCAGTTCTTC,CASSLSLARANEQFF
TRBV4-2,NA,TRBJ2-7,NA,TGTGCCAGCAGCCGGACACAGGGCTCCTACGAGCAGTACTTC,CASSRTQGSYEQYF
TRBV6-5,NA,TRBJ1-2,NA,TGTGCCAGCAGTCGGACGGACCCCATGAACTATGGCTACACCTTC,CASSRTDPMNYGYTF
TRBV9,NA,TRBJ2-3,TRBD2,TGTGCCAGCAGCGTAGGATTAGCGGGGGGGGTCACAGATACGCAGTATTTT,CASSVGLAGGVTDTQYF
TRBV7-3,NA,TRBJ2-7,NA,TGTGCCAGCAGCCTCCACGGGGGCCGTTCCTACGAGCAGTACTTC,CASSLHGGRSYEQYF
TRBV19,NA,TRBJ2-1,TRBD1,TGTGCCAGTAGTACTTGGACAGGGGGCCTTTACAATGAGCAGTTCTTC,CASSTWTGGLYNEQFF
TRBV5-4,NA,TRBJ1-2,TRBD1,TGTGCCAGCAGCCTCCAGGGGGGGGACTATGGCTACACCTTC,CASSLQGGDYGYTF
TRBV11-3,NA,TRBJ1-6,NA,TGTGCCAGCAGCTTAGTCGCAGGGATGCATTCACCCCTCCACTTT,CASSLVAGMHSPLHF
TRBV29-1,NA,TRBJ2-2,TRBD2,TGCAGCGTGCGACTAGCGGGGGTAAACACCGGGGAGCTGTTTTTT,CSVRLAGVNTGELFF
TRBV2,NA,TRBJ1-2,NA,TGTGCCAGCAGTGAACAGTCTTTCTATGGCTACACCTTC,CASSEQSFYGYTF
TRBV5-6,NA,TRBJ1-2,NA,TGTGCCAGCAGCGGGGGGGACTATGGCTACACCTTC,CASSGGDYGYTF
TRBV5-5,NA,TRBJ2-7,NA,TGTGCCAGCAGGGATAAGCAGGGCAAAGTGAGCGAGCAGTACTTC,CASRDKQGKVSEQYF
TRBV7-2,NA,TRBJ2-3,NA,TGTGCCAGCAGCTTCTGGGTTTCGGATACGCAGTATTTT,CASSFWVSDTQYF
TRBV7-7,NA,TRBJ2-5,TRBD1,TGTGCTAGCAGCTTGACAGGGGTACAAGAGACCCAGTACTTC,CASSLTGVQETQYF
TRBV6-5,NA,TRBJ2-7,NA,TGTGCCAGCAGAAAACAGGGAAATCCACGCGAGCAGTACTTC,CASRKQGNPREQYF
TRBV6-4,few,TRBJ2-3,TRBD2,TGTGCCAGCAGTGACGTAGCGGGGGGTCCAGATACGCAGTATTTT,CASSDVAGGPDTQYF
TRBV7-9,NA,TRBJ2-7,TRBD1,TGTGCCAGCAGCTTAGCAGGGACAGGGTACTACGAGCAGTACTTC,CASSLAGTGYYEQYF
TRBV7-3,NA,TRBJ2-5,TRBD2,TGTGCCAGCGGATTGGGGGGGTCTGGGACCCAGTACTTC,CASGLGGSGTQYF
TRBV27,NA,TRBJ2-7,TRBD2,TGTGCCAGCAGCCCAACACGGGGGGAAGACGAGCAGTACTTC,CASSPTRGEDEQYF
TRBV9,NA,TRBJ2-7,NA,TGTGCCAGCAGCGCCGGGGGAATCGGCAACGAGCAGTACTTC,CASSAGGIGNEQYF
TRBV7-9,NA,TRBJ1-1,NA,TGTGCCAGCAGCTATGCCCCCCCCGGAAACACTGAAGCTTTCTTT,CASSYAPPGNTEAFF
TRBV28,NA,TRBJ2-3,TRBD2,TGTGCCAGCAGCCTAGCGGGGGGCACAGATACGCAGTATTTT,CASSLAGGTDTQYF
TRBV15,NA,TRBJ2-7,TRBD1,TGTGCCACCAGCAGGATTAAACCGGGACAGGGCCCCGAGCAGTACTTC,CATSRIKPGQGPEQYF
TRBV7-9,few,TRBJ1-6,NA,TGTGCCAGCAGCGCGGGGGCCTATAATTCACCCCTCCACTTT,CASSAGAYNSPLHF
TRBV5-1,NA,TRBJ2-1,NA,TGCGCCAGCAGCTCCCGGGGGTTCTCCTACAATGAGCAGTTCTTC,CASSSRGFSYNEQFF
TRBV10-3,NA,TRBJ2-7,NA,TGTGCCATCGGGCAGGGGCCCTACGAGCAGTACTTC,CAIGQGPYEQYF
TRBV5-1,NA,TRBJ1-2,NA,TGCGCCAGCAGCTTGGGCGAGGGGGGATCAAACTATGGCTACACCTTC,CASSLGEGGSNYGYTF
TRBV7-8,once,TRBJ1-1,TRBD1,TGTGCCAGCAGCTGGGGGACAGGGTTGGGCACTGAAGCTTTCTTT,CASSWGTGLGTEAFF
TRBV4-2,NA,TRBJ2-1,TRBD2,TGTGCCAGCAGCCATCCTATAGCGGGGGGGCCACGAGAGCAGTTCTTC,CASSHPIAGGPREQFF
TRBV7-6,NA,TRBJ1-3,NA,TGTGCCAGCAGCTTAGGAATGGCAGGGACGGCCTCTGGAAACACCATATATTTT,CASSLGMAGTASGNTIYF
TRBV19,NA,TRBJ1-3,TRBD1,TGTGCCAGTAGTAACCGGGACAGGTTCTCTGGAAACACCATATATTTT,CASSNRDRFSGNTIYF
TRBV27,NA,TRBJ1-2,TRBD1,TGTGCCAGCAGTTTACGATTCGGTACAGGGGCCGCATCTTCTGTCTACACCTTC,CASSLRFGTGAASSVYTF
TRBV18,NA,TRBJ1-1,NA,TGTGCCAGCTCACCACCAGAGGGGAAGAACACTGAAGCTTTCTTT,CASSPPEGKNTEAFF
TRBV7-8,NA,TRBJ1-6,NA,TGTGCCAGCAGCTTCCACCGCGGGTTGGGGAGTACCTCCTATAATTCACCCCTCCACTTT,CASSFHRGLGSTSYNSPLHF
TRBV11-3,NA,TRBJ1-1,NA,TGTGCCAGCAGCCCCCAGGGGTTGAACACTGAAGCTTTCTTT,CASSPQGLNTEAFF
TRBV6-6,NA,TRBJ2-6,TRBD1,TGTGCCAGCAGTCGGACAGGGGATGGGGCCAACGTCCTGACTTTC,CASSRTGDGANVLTF
TRBV7-9,NA,TRBJ1-1,TRBD1,TGTGCCAGCAGCCCAACCTCCCGCGGACAGGGGGACACTGAAGCTTTCTTT,CASSPTSRGQGDTEAFF
TRBV19,NA,TRBJ1-1,NA,TGTGCCAGTAAGAGGGCCACGAACACTGAAGCTTTCTTT,CASKRATNTEAFF
TRBV6-4,NA,TRBJ2-7,NA,TGTGCCAGCAGACCCTACGAGCAGTACTTC,CASRPYEQYF
TRBV27,NA,TRBJ1-1,TRBD1,TGTGCCAGCAGTTCAAGAACTAGGCGGACAGGGGCGAACAAGACCATGAACACTGAAGCTTTCTTT,CASSSRTRRTGANKTMNTEAFF
TRBV2,NA,TRBJ1-6,TRBD1,TGTGCCAGTGCGGACAGGACCAATAATTCACCCCTCCACTTT,CASADRTNNSPLHF
TRBV6-6,NA,TRBJ2-2,TRBD1,TGTGCCAGCAGTTCGGGACAGGTACTAACCGGGGAGCTGTTTTTT,CASSSGQVLTGELFF
TRBV30,NA,TRBJ2-7,NA,TGTGCCTGGAGTCCTTTTTCCTTCGAGCAGTACTTC,CAWSPFSFEQYF
TRBV5-1,NA,TRBJ2-7,NA,TGCGCCAGCAGCTTGCCCTCCTACGAGCAGTACTTC,CASSLPSYEQYF
TRBV27,once,TRBJ2-2,NA,TGTGCCAGCAGTTGGGGTTTCAGGGGTGGCACCGGGGAGCTGTTTTTT,CASSWGFRGGTGELFF
TRBV11-3,NA,TRBJ2-7,TRBD2,TGTGCCAGCAGCTTAGATAGCTGGTGGCGGGGGTTTGAGTACGAGCAGTACTTC,CASSLDSWWRGFEYEQYF
TRBV7-2,NA,TRBJ2-3,TRBD2,TGTGCCAGCAGCTTAGGCTTGAGCGGGGGGGTTGTGGCGCAGTATTTT,CASSLGLSGGVVAQYF